Below, 31 T cell receptor beta chains from the same sample are listed, as sequenced in a study of control samples from healthy donors and cancer patients (dated by TCRdb to about 2020). Receptors were amplified or captured by the immunoSEQ multiplex PCR assay. As stored in TCRdb, this immuneACCESS dataset retains in-frame rearrangements with V and J assigned. A fraction of the clones does not appear; measured against another copy, unresolved V genes explain less than half of the discrepancy, and the remainder lacks a known reason. Within this sample are 150,000 to 200,000 clones, with just over 85% of them counted one time only. The top ten clones comprise about 5.3% of the sample. Input material: blood. The receptors were gathered from a woman in her 30s in good health.

The J gene is TRBJ1-3, the V gene TRBV3-1 (or the pseudogene TRBV3-2); a weak D match, TRBD1 (6 bases). Deletions cut 6 bases from V and 8 bases from J, with 8 bases between. The germline V gene encodes CDR1 LGHDT and CDR2 YNNKEL (reference sequence). The CDR3 totals 11 residues. CDR3 amino acids: CASSYRDTIYF. CDR3 coding DNA: TGTGCCAGCAGTTACAGGGACACCATATATTTT.

The rearrangement uses TRBV7-9 and TRBJ2-3; either TRBD1 or TRBD2 may fit D (5 bases each). Germline assignment: CDR1 SEHNR and CDR2 FQNEAQ (reference sequence). Trimming removed 4 bases from V and 10 bases from J, with 33 bases in between. This CDR3 comprises 19 residues. The DNA for the CDR3 is TGTGCCAGCAGCTCCGAGAAACCTGACGTCGTACTGGGACGTTATGCGCAGTATTTT. Residues: CASSSEKPDVVLGRYAQYF.

The chain carries TRBV5-1 and TRBJ2-5; 11 positions agree with TRBD2. This CDR3 contains 16 residues. Per the germline V gene, CDR1 is SGHRS and CDR2 is YFSETQ. The V and J ends lost 4 bases and 2 bases, in that order; junction bases with no gene match: 7. CDR3 in DNA: TGCGCCAGCAGCCTCGTCGGGACTAGCGGACAAGAGACCCAGTACTTC. Translating gives CASSLVGTSGQETQYF.

This clone has more than one count but fewer than ten. CDR3 DNA: TGTGCCAGCAGCTTTAACTATGAGCAGTTCTTC. Encoded protein: CASSFNYEQFF. The J gene is TRBJ2-1, the V gene TRBV5-4; no reliable D call. The CDR3 spans 11 residues. Germline values: CDR1 SGHNT, CDR2 YYREEE (reference sequence). V was shortened by 2 bases and J by 8 bases, with 5 bases between the two germline ends.

The chain couples TRBV18 to TRBJ2-2; TRBD2 might be the D (5 bases). The germline CDR1 and CDR2 sequences are KGHSH and LQKENI. The CDR3 runs to 16 residues. V lost 1 base, J lost 1 base, and 10 bases lay in between. The CDR3 region is CASSPRHGENTGELFF. The CDR3 DNA is TGTGCCAGCTCACCACGGCACGGGGAGAACACCGGGGAGCTGTTTTTT.

This chain uses TRBV6-5 with TRBJ1-4; no clear D. There are 13 residues in the CDR3. CDR1 is MNHEY and CDR2 is SVGAGI in the germline V gene. Deletions cut 6 bases from V and 5 bases from J, with 10 bases between. The CDR3 nucleotides read TGTGCCAGCAGGTACAACGTAAATGAAAAACTGTTTTTT. Its protein is CASRYNVNEKLFF.

The gene calls are TRBV24-1 and TRBJ1-1, with D perhaps matching TRBD1 (6 bases). V was cut by 4 bases and J by 4 bases, with 18 bases left in between. The CDR3 is 16 residues long. Per germline, CDR1 KGHDR and CDR2 SFDVKD. CDR3 region: CATSDAQQGRSTEAFF. DNA for the CDR3: TGTGCCACCAGTGACGCTCAACAGGGCCGTAGCACTGAAGCTTTCTTT.

The rearrangement links TRBV7-9 to TRBJ1-3, with a tentative D call TRBD1 (6 bases). Germline values: CDR1 SEHNR, CDR2 FQNEAQ (reference sequence). Between the trimmed V and J ends, which lost 3 bases and 4 bases, there was a span of 13 bases. The CDR3 is made up of 15 amino acids. As DNA, the CDR3 is TGTGCCAGCAGCTTTTCAACCGGACAGGGAAACACCATATATTTT. Translated, it gives CASSFSTGQGNTIYF.

The chain joins TRBV4-2 to TRBJ1-1, with D maybe TRBD1 (6 bases). Germline V lookup: CDR1 LGHNA, CDR2 YNFKEQ. Between the trimmed V and J ends, which lost 2 bases and 2 bases, there was a span of 12 bases. This CDR3 comprises 15 residues. In DNA, the CDR3 is TGTGCCAGCAGCCAACCAGGGACAAAAAACACTGAAGCTTTCTTT. Protein product: CASSQPGTKNTEAFF.

The chain carries TRBV3-1 (or the pseudogene TRBV3-2) and TRBJ2-1, with D maybe TRBD2 (5 bases). This CDR3 is 15 amino acids long. V was trimmed by 4 bases and J by 4 bases, leaving 14 bases between them. Per the germline V gene, CDR1 is LGHDT and CDR2 is YNNKEL (reference sequence). CDR3 in DNA: TGTGCCAGCAGCCCCGCCAGCGGAGCTTACAATGAGCAGTTCTTC. Its protein product is CASSPASGAYNEQFF.

The chain has TRBV15 and TRBJ2-5; D perhaps matches TRBD1 (7 bases). The CDR3 is 15 amino acids. Trimming cost V 0 bases and J 5 bases, with 13 bases left between them. Germline CDR1 LNHNV, CDR2 YYDKDF (reference sequence). The CDR3 loop reads CATSRDGGGWETQYF. CDR3 DNA: TGTGCCACCAGCAGAGATGGAGGGGGCTGGGAGACCCAGTACTTC.

The CDR3 DNA is TGCAGCGTTATAAATTCGGGGACAGGGACCTACGAGCAGTACTTC. This codes for CSVINSGTGTYEQYF. The J gene is TRBJ2-7, the V gene TRBV29-1; 9 nucleotides agree with TRBD1. Per the germline V gene, CDR1 is SQVTM and CDR2 is ANQGSEA. J lost 2 bases, V lost 5 bases, and 10 bases had no gene match. The CDR3 has 15 residues.

This clone was recorded once. The chain employs TRBV11-2 and TRBJ2-3; D gene uncertain. V lost 0 bases and J lost 4, with 11 bases in between. CDR1 is SGHAT, CDR2 FQNNGV, per germline. The CDR3 contains 15 residues. Here the CDR3 reads CASSLDLGGADTQYF. The DNA of the CDR3 is TGTGCCAGCAGCTTAGATCTTGGTGGGGCAGATACGCAGTATTTT.

This clone was seen ten or more times. The J gene is TRBJ2-1, the V gene TRBV7-6, with 7 bases aligning to TRBD2. Looked up from germline, CDR1 is SGHVS and CDR2 is FNYEAQ. The V and J ends lost 1 base and 7 bases, in that order; junction bases with no gene match: 7. The CDR3 sequence is 15 residues long. The CDR3 is CASSLEVQAGNEQFF. The CDR3 DNA follows: TGTGCCAGCAGCTTAGAGGTTCAAGCGGGGAATGAGCAGTTCTTC.

V and J are TRBV5-1 and TRBJ2-5; TRBD2 aligns across 12 bases. Germline CDR1 reads SGHRS; CDR2 reads YFSETQ. This CDR3 spans 15 amino acids. V was pared by 4 bases and J by 2 bases, with 3 bases of the junction left unmatched. The CDR3 DNA reads as TGCGCCAGCAGCCCGCTAGCGGGAGGGCAAGAGACCCAGTACTTC. Protein product: CASSPLAGGQETQYF.

Here the CDR3 DNA reads TGTGCCAGCAGTGAAACGGGATCTTCGTATGGCTACACCTTC. Translated: CASSETGSSYGYTF. The chain uses TRBV2 and TRBJ1-2; no reliable D call. Per the germline V gene, CDR1 is SNHLY and CDR2 is FYNNEI. The CDR3 length is 14 residues. With 2 bases removed from V and 5 bases from J, the gap between germline ends came to 12 bases. Drawing the rest from reference TRBV2 and TRBJ1-2, the complete variable domain is EPEVTQTPSHQVTQMGQEVILRCVPISNHLYFYWYRQILGQKVEFLVSFYNNEISEKSEIFDDQFSVERPDGSNFTLKIRSTKLEDSAMYFCASSETGSSYGYTFGSGTRLTVV.

The chain carries TRBV6-5 and TRBJ1-5, with D possibly being TRBD1 (5 bases). The germline CDR1 and CDR2 sequences are MNHEY and SVGAGI. Trimming shortened V by 8 bases and J by 5 bases, and 19 bases separated the two germline ends. The CDR3 totals 15 residues. DNA of the CDR3: TGTGCCAGCCTCCTCGGGGCAGGGTCGTATCAGCCCCAGCATTTT. It is translated as CASLLGAGSYQPQHF.

The V call is TRBV12-3 or TRBV12-4, the J call TRBJ1-2, with a weak D call TRBD1 (5 bases). With 6 bases removed from V and 8 bases from J, the gap between germline ends came to 16 bases. The CDR3 spans 13 residues. In DNA form, the CDR3 reads TGTGCCAGCAGCCCTGTGGGGGACGGGGGCTACACCTTC. Encoded protein: CASSPVGDGGYTF.

This sequence joins TRBV10-3 and TRBJ1-2, with 9 bases identical to TRBD1. The ends lost 3 bases at V and 4 bases at J; junction bases unmatched: 6. The CDR3 contains 15 residues. Germline V lookup: CDR1 ENHRY, CDR2 SYGVKD. The CDR3 nucleotides are TGTGCCATCAGTGAAGGACAGGGGAAGGGCTATGGCTACACCTTC. This translates into CAISEGQGKGYGYTF.

The gene calls are TRBV20-1 and TRBJ1-1; D not certain. Trimming removed 5 bases at V and 5 bases at J, with 6 bases between. CDR3 length equals 10 residues. Germline CDR1 reads DFQATT; CDR2 reads SNEGSKA (reference sequence). The CDR3 bases are TGCAGTGCTTCCGGGACTGAAGCTTTCTTT. Its protein product is CSASGTEAFF.

The chain joins TRBV11-1 to TRBJ1-2; D is unresolved. Germline CDR1 SGHAT, CDR2 FQDESV (reference sequence). The CDR3 extends over 13 amino acids. V was cut by 1 base and J by 3 bases, with 6 bases left in between. CDR3 protein: CASSLDSYYGYTF. The CDR3 DNA reads as TGTGCCAGCAGCTTAGACAGCTACTATGGCTACACCTTC.

The rearrangement joins TRBV3-1 (or the pseudogene TRBV3-2) to TRBJ2-1; no clear D gene. This CDR3 is built from 13 residues. Germline V CDR1 and CDR2: LGHDT, YNNKEL (reference sequence). V lost 0 bases and J 8 bases, leaving 8 bases between the germline ends. The chain's CDR3 is CASSQDRFDEQFF. DNA of the CDR3: TGTGCCAGCAGCCAAGATCGGTTCGATGAGCAGTTCTTC.

The chain has TRBV5-1 and TRBJ1-5; no definite D call. Germline assignment: CDR1 SGHRS and CDR2 YFSETQ. Trimming left V 0 bases short and J 1 base short, with 8 bases between. This CDR3 contains 15 residues. The DNA of the CDR3 is TGCGCCAGCAGCTTGGACGGCCAGAGCAATCAGCCCCAGCATTTT. Protein sequence: CASSLDGQSNQPQHF.

V and J are TRBV5-4 and TRBJ2-3; no reliable D call. V shed 0 bases and J shed 2 bases, with 4 bases lying between them. Germline V lookup: CDR1 SGHNT, CDR2 YYREEE (reference sequence). CDR3 length equals 13 residues. For the CDR3, the DNA is TGTGCCAGCAGCTTGGAGAACACAGATACGCAGTATTTT. It translates to CASSLENTDTQYF.

This clone was observed a few times. The chain recombines TRBV19 with TRBJ2-1; 11 positions agree with TRBD1. The CDR3 is 15 residues long. The germline V gene encodes CDR1 LNHDA and CDR2 SQIVND (reference sequence). V gave up 3 bases and J gave up 9 bases; unmatched junction bases: 7. The DNA of the CDR3 is TGTGCCAGTAGTATGGGAGGACAGGGGGCTCGTGAGCAGTTCTTC. Protein sequence: CASSMGGQGAREQFF.

This rearrangement joins TRBV27 to TRBJ1-2; D not resolved. This CDR3 is 13 amino acids long. V lost 2 bases to trimming and J lost 6 bases, with 10 bases between them. Per germline, CDR1 MNHEY and CDR2 SMNVEV (reference sequence). CDR3 sequence reads: CASSLGSGDGYTF. The DNA of the CDR3 is TGTGCCAGCAGTTTAGGGTCCGGGGATGGCTACACCTTC.

The genes are TRBV6-5 and TRBJ1-4; D is ambiguous. Germline CDR1 is MNHEY and CDR2 is SVGAGI. The CDR3 totals 14 residues. With 4 bases removed from V and 4 bases from J, the gap between germline ends came to 10 bases. The CDR3 DNA reads as TGTGCCAGCAGTTCCCACTACGGTAATGAAAAACTGTTTTTT. Its protein product is CASSSHYGNEKLFF.

Worth noting for this clone: Other DNA sequences in this specimen translate into the identical CDR3. DNA of the CDR3: TGTGCCAGCTCACCCCCGGACAGCTACGAGCAGTACTTC. Its protein product is CASSPPDSYEQYF. The chain combines TRBV18 with TRBJ2-7; D perhaps matches TRBD1 (6 bases). The CDR3 loop spans 13 amino acids. Trimming cost V 3 bases and J 3 bases, with 9 bases left between them. Germline assignment: CDR1 KGHSH and CDR2 LQKENI.

The rearrangement uses TRBV14 and TRBJ2-2; TRBD1 is a possible D gene (5 bases). Germline lookup yields CDR1 SGHDN and CDR2 FVKESK. The CDR3 has 15 amino acids. With 3 bases removed from V and 2 bases from J, the gap between germline ends came to 10 bases. CDR3 protein: CASSHLQGNTGELFF. The CDR3 DNA sequence: TGTGCCAGCAGCCACCTCCAGGGAAACACCGGGGAGCTGTTTTTT.

In regard to this clone: This specimen includes other DNA sequences encoding the same CDR3. The chain uses TRBV19 and TRBJ2-2; no clear D gene. Trimming pared 1 base from V and 1 base from J, leaving 7 bases between. Germline lookup yields CDR1 LNHDA and CDR2 SQIVND (reference sequence). This CDR3 is built from 15 residues. The CDR3, as DNA: TGTGCCAGTAGTATAGGTGCAGGGAACACCGGGGAGCTGTTTTTT. Its translation: CASSIGAGNTGELFF.

The chain links TRBV12-3 or TRBV12-4 to TRBJ2-1; possible D gene TRBD2, 7 bases. CDR3 length equals 13 residues. The V end lost 7 bases, the J end lost 7 bases, and 14 bases lay between the germline ends. Here the CDR3 DNA reads TGTGCCAGCACCCTTAGGGGGGGAAATGAGCAGTTCTTC. This sequence encodes CASTLRGGNEQFF.